The 9 T cell receptor beta chains below all came from one sample that was sequenced in a study of identical twins. TCRdb passed the 5' RACE reads through MiXCR, listing each CDR3 protein once. Of a few hundred thousand distinct CDR3 sequences detected, 8% to 9% appear once; the ten largest clones hold roughly 2%. This sample also appeared in a second study, on yellow fever vaccine responses in identical twins.

What was sequenced was memory (CD45RO+) T cells sorted from blood. The receptors stem from a woman between 18 and 29 years old in good health.

The V and J genes are TRBV9 and TRBJ2-7; 7 bases map to TRBD2. This CDR3 has 15 residues. J gave up 4 bases and V 2 bases, and 9 bases lay outside the gene matches. Germline V CDR1 and CDR2: SGDLS, YYNGEE. The CDR3 nucleotides are TGTGCCAGCAGCGTCCACAGCGGGACGGAATACGAGCAGTACTTC. It translates to CASSVHSGTEYEQYF.

This clonotype appeared a few times. This chain's CDR3 is CSVYTSGSVYEQYF. For the CDR3, the DNA is TGCAGCGTTTACACTAGCGGGAGTGTGTACGAGCAGTACTTC. The rearrangement uses TRBV29-1 and TRBJ2-7, with 11 bases fitting TRBD2. The J segment lost 4 bases and the V segment lost 5 bases, leaving 7 bases of the junction unmatched. Germline V CDR1 and CDR2: SQVTM, ANQGSEA. The CDR3 length is 14 residues.

The chain joins TRBV5-4 to TRBJ2-2; 9 nucleotides align to TRBD2. Germline V gene lookup returns CDR1 SGHNT and CDR2 YYREEE (reference sequence). This CDR3 region has 15 residues. After removal of 7 bases from V and 0 bases from J, the junction contained 4 bases not matched to a gene. The CDR3 sequence: CASRSGGANTGELFF. The CDR3 region has the DNA TGTGCCAGCCGTAGCGGGGGAGCGAACACCGGGGAGCTGTTTTTT. The full variable domain, in which reference TRBV5-4 and TRBJ2-2 provide the parts outside the CDR3, is ETGVTQSPTHLIKTRGQQVTLRCSSQSGHNTVSWYQQALGQGPQFIFQYYREEENGRGNFPPRFSGLQFPNYSSELNVNALELDDSALYLCASRSGGANTGELFFGEGSRLTVL.

The V gene is TRBV3-1, the J gene TRBJ2-7, with 10 positions matching TRBD1. The trim removed 1 base at V and 5 bases at J, leaving 8 bases unmatched. This CDR3 is built from 16 residues. Germline V CDR1 and CDR2: LGHDT, YNNKEL (reference sequence). CDR3 sequence (DNA): TGTGCCAGCAGCCAAGGTCTGGGGACAGGGGAGCACGAGCAGTACTTC. Amino acid sequence: CASSQGLGTGEHEQYF.

This clonotype was observed many times. The J gene is TRBJ1-1, the V gene TRBV20-1, with 7 bases matching TRBD1. CDR3 length: 14 amino acids. CDR1 is DFQATT and CDR2 is SNEGSKA in the germline V gene (reference sequence). The junction had 7 bases not matched to a gene; V was cut back by 3 bases and J by 3 bases. The CDR3 bases are TGCAGTGCTAGGGCAGGGGGGCTGGACACTGAAGCTTTCTTT. Protein product: CSARAGGLDTEAFF.

This clonotype was recorded a few times. The gene calls are TRBV6-1 and TRBJ1-1; TRBD1 might be the D (5 bases). Trimming shortened V by 7 bases and J by 2 bases, and 14 bases separated the two germline ends. CDR1 and CDR2 from the germline V gene are MNHNS and SASEGT. The CDR3 contains 14 residues. The CDR3 sequence is CASTPMRGNTEAFF. The CDR3 nucleotides read TGTGCCAGCACCCCAATGCGGGGCAACACTGAAGCTTTCTTT.

The chain uses TRBV7-2 and TRBJ2-7, with a tentative D call TRBD2 (6 bases). The V end was cut by 3 bases, the J end by 2 bases, with 14 bases between. Per the germline V gene, CDR1 is SGHTA and CDR2 is FQGNSA. CDR3 length: 15 residues. In nucleotides, the CDR3 is TGTGCCAGCAGCTTCGGGACTCAAGCCGCCTACGAGCAGTACGTC. Amino acids: CASSFGTQAAYEQYV.

In its sample, this clonotype was seen many times. V and J are TRBV5-1 and TRBJ2-1, with TRBD2 matching 8 bases. In germline, CDR1 is SGHRS, CDR2 YFSETQ. The CDR3 is 16 amino acids. Trimming took 4 bases from V and 6 from J; bases not matched to a gene: 12. The CDR3 protein is CASSPVVAGTVNEQFF. The CDR3 DNA reads as TGCGCCAGCAGCCCCGTCGTAGCGGGGACGGTCAATGAGCAGTTCTTC.

This clonotype was recorded many times. The chain has TRBV4-1 and TRBJ2-7; D is perhaps TRBD2 (6 bases). The CDR3 is made up of 13 amino acids. Trimming took 4 bases from V and 3 from J, leaving 10 bases between them. The germline gives CDR1 MGHRA, CDR2 YSYEKL. DNA of the CDR3: TGCGCCAGCAGCCGGGGGGAGCGCTACGAGCAGTACTTC. This sequence encodes CASSRGERYEQYF.